This TCR beta chain was recorded in a study of cytomegalovirus exposure and HLA in healthy donors. Researchers ran the PCR with 60 Vbeta and 13 Jbeta primers. Sequencing used immunoSEQ multiplex PCR; TCRdb keeps in-frame clones, though not all of them. The sample has around 110,000 clones, approximately 80% seen once. V was cut by 6 bases and J by 2 bases, with 10 bases left in between. The CDR3 sequence is 13 residues long. Per germline, CDR1 MDHEN and CDR2 SYDVKM. This clone appeared a single time. Different DNA sequences within this sample yield the same CDR3. What was sequenced was PBMCs. The chain couples TRBV28 to TRBJ1-2; D unresolved. The receptor comes from a male donor in good health and CMV-seronegative. CDR3 DNA sequence: TGTGCCAGCAGCCGGGGATCAAACTATGGCTACACCTTC. Encoded protein: CASSRGSNYGYTF.